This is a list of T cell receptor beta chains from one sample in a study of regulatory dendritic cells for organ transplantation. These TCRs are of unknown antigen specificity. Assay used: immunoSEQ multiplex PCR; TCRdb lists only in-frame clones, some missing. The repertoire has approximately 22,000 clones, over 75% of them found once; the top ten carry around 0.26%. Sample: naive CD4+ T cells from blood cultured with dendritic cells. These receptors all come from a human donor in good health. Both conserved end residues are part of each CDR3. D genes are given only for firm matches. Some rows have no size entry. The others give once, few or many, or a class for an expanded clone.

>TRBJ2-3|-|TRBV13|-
CASSIGDTQYF
TGTGCCAGCAGCATAGGAGATACGCAGTATTTT
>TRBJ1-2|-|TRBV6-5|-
CASSYGGIYGYTF
TGTGCCAGCAGTTACGGCGGAATATATGGCTACACCTTC
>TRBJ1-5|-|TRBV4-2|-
CASSQGRSNQPQHF
TGTGCCAGCAGCCAGGGGAGATCAAATCAGCCCCAGCATTTT
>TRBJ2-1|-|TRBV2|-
CASSSLTVNYNEQFF
TGTGCCAGCAGTTCGTTGACGGTTAACTACAATGAGCAGTTCTTC
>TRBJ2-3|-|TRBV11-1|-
CASSLSPRGDTQYF
TGTGCCAGCAGCTTAAGTCCTCGAGGAGATACGCAGTATTTT
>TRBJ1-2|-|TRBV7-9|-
CASSSTARDYGYTF
TGTGCCAGCAGCTCGACAGCCAGGGACTATGGCTACACCTTC
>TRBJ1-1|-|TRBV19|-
CASSSRGSEVTEAFF
TGTGCCAGTAGTAGTAGGGGATCGGAGGTCACTGAAGCTTTCTTT
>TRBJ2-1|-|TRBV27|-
CASSFDSLSYNEQFF
TGTGCCAGCAGTTTCGACAGCCTCTCCTACAATGAGCAGTTCTTC
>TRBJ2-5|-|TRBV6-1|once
CASSESPGLSLQETQYF
TGTGCCAGCAGTGAATCCCCGGGGTTAAGCCTCCAAGAGACCCAGTACTTC
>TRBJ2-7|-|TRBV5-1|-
CATPRGLASEQYF
TGCGCCACCCCGCGGGGTTTGGCGTCAGAGCAGTACTTC
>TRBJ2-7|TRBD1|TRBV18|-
CASSPVLSRTGYEQYF
TGTGCCAGCTCACCAGTATTAAGTCGGACAGGCTACGAGCAGTACTTC
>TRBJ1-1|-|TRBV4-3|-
CASSQEPGATEAFF
TGCGCCAGCAGCCAAGAACCGGGGGCAACTGAAGCTTTCTTT
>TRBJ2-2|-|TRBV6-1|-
CASILSGYTGELFF
TGTGCCAGCATACTTTCAGGGTACACCGGGGAGCTGTTTTTT
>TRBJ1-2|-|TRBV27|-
CASSFYSGGRDHYGYTF
TGTGCCAGCAGTTTCTACTCCGGCGGCAGGGACCACTATGGCTACACCTTC
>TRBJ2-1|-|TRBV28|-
CASSLITLSSYNEQFF
TGTGCCAGCAGCCTGATTACCTTGAGCTCCTACAATGAGCAGTTCTTC
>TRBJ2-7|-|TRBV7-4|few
CATERWSYEQYF
TGTGCCACTGAAAGGTGGTCCTACGAGCAGTACTTC
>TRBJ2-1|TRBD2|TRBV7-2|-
CASSFSAGANEQFF
TGTGCCAGCAGCTTTTCAGCGGGGGCCAATGAGCAGTTCTTC
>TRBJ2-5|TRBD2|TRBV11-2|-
CASSFRWGGQETQYF
TGTGCCAGCAGCTTCCGATGGGGAGGGCAAGAGACCCAGTACTTC
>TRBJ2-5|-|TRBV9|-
CASSADNKETQYF
TGTGCCAGCAGCGCCGATAACAAAGAGACCCAGTACTTC
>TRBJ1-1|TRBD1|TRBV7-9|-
CASSLVPAGTGPTEAFF
TGTGCCAGCAGCTTAGTACCGGCCGGGACAGGGCCCACTGAAGCTTTCTTT
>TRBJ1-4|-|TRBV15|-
CATSGGIFRGARGKLFF
TGTGCCACCAGCGGAGGGATTTTTAGGGGGGCTAGGGGAAAACTGTTTTTT
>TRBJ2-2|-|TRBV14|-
CASSQARSSGELFF
TGTGCCAGCAGCCAAGCGAGGTCTTCCGGGGAGCTGTTTTTT
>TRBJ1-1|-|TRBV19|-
CASKVLTGRNTEAFF
TGTGCCAGTAAGGTATTGACCGGGCGGAACACTGAAGCTTTCTTT
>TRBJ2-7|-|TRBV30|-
CAWRAGGRYEQYF
TGTGCCTGGAGGGCCGGCGGGCGCTACGAGCAGTACTTC
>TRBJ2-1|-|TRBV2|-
CASRQVEGYNEQFF
TGTGCCAGCAGGCAGGTAGAAGGCTACAATGAGCAGTTCTTC
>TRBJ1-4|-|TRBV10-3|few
CAISESGRLSEKLFF
TGTGCCATCAGTGAGTCGGGCCGCTTGAGTGAAAAACTGTTTTTT
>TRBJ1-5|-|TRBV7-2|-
CASSSPGGGLLQPQHF
TGTGCCAGCAGCTCACCCGGGGGGGGATTGCTTCAGCCCCAGCATTTT
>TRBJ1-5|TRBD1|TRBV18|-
CASSPSGQGNQPQHF
TGTGCCAGCTCACCATCGGGACAGGGCAATCAGCCCCAGCATTTT
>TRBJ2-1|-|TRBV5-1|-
CASSLMVTDAGAQFF
TGCGCCAGCAGCTTGATGGTTACCGACGCGGGTGCGCAGTTCTTC
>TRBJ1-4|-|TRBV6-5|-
CASSYGVSGAWEKLFF
TGTGCCAGCAGTTACGGGGTTTCTGGGGCCTGGGAAAAACTGTTTTTT
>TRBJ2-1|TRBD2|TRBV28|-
CASSLVGRAIFSYNEQFF
TGTGCCAGCAGTTTAGTCGGGAGGGCCATTTTCTCCTACAATGAGCAGTTCTTC
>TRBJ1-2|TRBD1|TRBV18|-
CASSPSRDRGYTF
TGTGCCAGCTCACCAAGCCGGGACAGGGGCTACACCTTC
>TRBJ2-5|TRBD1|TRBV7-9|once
CASSLAPTGLTGETQYF
TGTGCCAGCAGCTTAGCTCCGACAGGGTTGACGGGCGAGACCCAGTACTTC
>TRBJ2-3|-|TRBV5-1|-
CASSLGSWDGDTQYF
TGCGCCAGCAGCTTGGGGTCCTGGGATGGAGATACGCAGTATTTT
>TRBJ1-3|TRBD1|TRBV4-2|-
CASSRGQGASGNTIYF
TGTGCCAGCAGCCGAGGACAGGGGGCCTCTGGAAACACCATATATTTT
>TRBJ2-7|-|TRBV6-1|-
CASSRGYEQYF
TGTGCCAGCAGTCGGGGCTACGAGCAGTACTTC
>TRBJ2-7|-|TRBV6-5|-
CASSRGTFDYEQYF
TGTGCCAGCAGCCGAGGGACCTTTGACTACGAGCAGTACTTC
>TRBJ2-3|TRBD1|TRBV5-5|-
CASSLDRDVFVDTQYF
TGTGCCAGCAGCCTCGACAGGGACGTGTTTGTAGATACGCAGTATTTT
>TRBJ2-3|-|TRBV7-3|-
CASRPSVRDFLTDTQYF
TGTGCCAGCCGCCCCTCCGTCAGGGATTTTCTCACAGATACGCAGTATTTT
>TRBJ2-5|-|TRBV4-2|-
CASSQVGGLQETQYF
TGTGCCAGCAGCCAAGTTGGGGGGCTCCAAGAGACCCAGTACTTC
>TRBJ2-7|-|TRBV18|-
CASSLQEAVSSYEQYF
TGTGCCAGCTCATTACAGGAGGCCGTAAGCTCCTACGAGCAGTACTTC
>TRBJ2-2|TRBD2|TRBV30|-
CAWSVFGRGDYRPGELFF
TGTGCCTGGAGTGTTTTTGGGCGGGGGGACTATCGTCCCGGGGAGCTGTTTTTT
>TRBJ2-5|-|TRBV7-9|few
CASSAGQGDFKYQETQYF
TGTGCCAGCAGCGCAGGTCAGGGAGACTTCAAGTACCAAGAGACCCAGTACTTC
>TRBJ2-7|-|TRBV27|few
CASNARGQSYEQYF
TGTGCCAGCAATGCCCGTGGACAGTCCTACGAGCAGTACTTC
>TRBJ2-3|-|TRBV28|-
CASSLLRSGLTDTQYF
TGTGCCAGCAGTTTGTTGCGGTCGGGGCTCACAGATACGCAGTATTTT
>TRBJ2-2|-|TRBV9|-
CASSVVLTGELFF
TGTGCCAGCAGCGTAGTGCTAACCGGGGAGCTGTTTTTT
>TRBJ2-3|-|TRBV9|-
CASSVVGLGYTDTQYF
TGTGCCAGCAGCGTAGTGGGACTGGGATATACAGATACGCAGTATTTT
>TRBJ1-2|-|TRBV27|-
CASSLSVGADDNYGYTF
TGTGCCAGCAGTTTATCGGTGGGGGCAGATGATAACTATGGCTACACCTTC